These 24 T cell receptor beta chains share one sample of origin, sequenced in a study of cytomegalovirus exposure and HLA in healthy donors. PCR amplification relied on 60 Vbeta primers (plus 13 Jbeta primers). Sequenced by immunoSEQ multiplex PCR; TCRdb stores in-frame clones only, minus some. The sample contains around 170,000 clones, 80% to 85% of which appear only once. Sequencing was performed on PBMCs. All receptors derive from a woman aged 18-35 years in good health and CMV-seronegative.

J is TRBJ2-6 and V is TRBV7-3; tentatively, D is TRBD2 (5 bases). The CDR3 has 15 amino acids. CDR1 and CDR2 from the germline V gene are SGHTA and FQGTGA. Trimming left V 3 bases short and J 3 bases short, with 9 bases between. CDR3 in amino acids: CASSFMEVGANVLTF. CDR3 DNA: TGTGCCAGCAGCTTTATGGAGGTTGGGGCCAACGTCCTGACTTTC.

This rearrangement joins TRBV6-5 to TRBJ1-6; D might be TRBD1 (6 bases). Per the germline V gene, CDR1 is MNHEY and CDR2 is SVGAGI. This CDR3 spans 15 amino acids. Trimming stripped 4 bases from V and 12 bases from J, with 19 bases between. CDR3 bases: TGTGCCAGCAGTTCAGGACAGACAAAAAGTGTACCCCTCCACTTT. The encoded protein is CASSSGQTKSVPLHF.

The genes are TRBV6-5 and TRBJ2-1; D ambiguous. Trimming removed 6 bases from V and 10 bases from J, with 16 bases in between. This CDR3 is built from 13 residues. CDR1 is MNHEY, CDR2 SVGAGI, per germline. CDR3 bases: TGTGCCAGCAGGGGTTGGTCAGGCCAAGAGCAGTTCTTC. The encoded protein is CASRGWSGQEQFF.

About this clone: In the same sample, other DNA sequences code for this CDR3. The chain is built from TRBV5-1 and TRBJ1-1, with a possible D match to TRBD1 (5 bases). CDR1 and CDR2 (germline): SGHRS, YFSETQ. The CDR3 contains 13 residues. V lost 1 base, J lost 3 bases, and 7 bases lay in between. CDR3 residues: CASSLTGDTEAFF. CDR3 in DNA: TGCGCCAGCAGCTTGACGGGGGACACTGAAGCTTTCTTT.

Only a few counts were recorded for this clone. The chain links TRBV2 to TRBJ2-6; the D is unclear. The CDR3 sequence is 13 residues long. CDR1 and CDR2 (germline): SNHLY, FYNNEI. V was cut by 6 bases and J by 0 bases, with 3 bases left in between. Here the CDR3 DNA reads TGTGCCAGCAGGAGCTCTGGGGCCAACGTCCTGACTTTC. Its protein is CASRSSGANVLTF.

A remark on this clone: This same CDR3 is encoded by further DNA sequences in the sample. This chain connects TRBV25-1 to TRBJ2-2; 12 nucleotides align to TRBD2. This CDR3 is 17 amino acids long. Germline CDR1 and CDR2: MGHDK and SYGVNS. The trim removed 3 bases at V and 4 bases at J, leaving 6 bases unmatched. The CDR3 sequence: CASSDLAGGRGTGELFF. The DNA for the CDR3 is TGTGCCAGCAGTGATCTAGCGGGAGGGCGGGGCACCGGGGAGCTGTTTTTT.

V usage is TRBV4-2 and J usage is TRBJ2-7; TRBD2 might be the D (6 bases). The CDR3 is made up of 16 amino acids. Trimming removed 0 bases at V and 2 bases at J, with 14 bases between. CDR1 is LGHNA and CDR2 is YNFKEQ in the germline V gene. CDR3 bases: TGTGCCAGCAGCCAAGATGATAGCGGCTCTACCTACGAGCAGTACTTC. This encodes CASSQDDSGSTYEQYF.

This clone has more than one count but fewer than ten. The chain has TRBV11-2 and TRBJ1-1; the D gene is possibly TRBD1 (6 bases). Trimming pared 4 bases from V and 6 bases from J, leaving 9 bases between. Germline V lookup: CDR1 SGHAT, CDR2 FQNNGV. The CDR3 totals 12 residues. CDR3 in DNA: TGTGCCAGCAGCTCGTCAGGGGCTGAAGCTTTCTTT. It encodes CASSSSGAEAFF. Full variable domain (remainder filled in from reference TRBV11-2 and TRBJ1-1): EAGVAQSPRYKIIEKRQSVAFWCNPISGHATLYWYQQILGQGPKLLIQFQNNGVVDDSQLPKDRFSAERLKGVDSTLKIQPAKLEDSAVYLCASSSSGAEAFFGQGTRLTVV.

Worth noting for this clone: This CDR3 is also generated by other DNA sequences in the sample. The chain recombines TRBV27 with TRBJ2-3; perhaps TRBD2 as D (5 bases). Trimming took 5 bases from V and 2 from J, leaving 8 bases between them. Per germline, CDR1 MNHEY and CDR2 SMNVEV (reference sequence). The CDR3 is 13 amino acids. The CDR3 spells CASSDYSTDTQYF. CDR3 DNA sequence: TGTGCCAGCAGTGACTACTCCACAGATACGCAGTATTTT.

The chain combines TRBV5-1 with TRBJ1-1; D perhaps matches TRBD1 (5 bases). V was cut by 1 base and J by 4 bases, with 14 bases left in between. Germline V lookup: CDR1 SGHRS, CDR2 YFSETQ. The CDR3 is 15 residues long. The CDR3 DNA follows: TGCGCCAGCAGCTTGTGGTTGCGGGGGAGCACTGAAGCTTTCTTT. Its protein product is CASSLWLRGSTEAFF.

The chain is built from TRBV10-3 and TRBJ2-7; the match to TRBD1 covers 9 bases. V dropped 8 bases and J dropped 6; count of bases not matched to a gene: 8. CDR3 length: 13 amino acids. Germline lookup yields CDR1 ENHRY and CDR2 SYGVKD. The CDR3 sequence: CAIHPGQGSEQYF. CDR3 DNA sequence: TGTGCCATCCATCCGGGACAGGGTAGCGAGCAGTACTTC.

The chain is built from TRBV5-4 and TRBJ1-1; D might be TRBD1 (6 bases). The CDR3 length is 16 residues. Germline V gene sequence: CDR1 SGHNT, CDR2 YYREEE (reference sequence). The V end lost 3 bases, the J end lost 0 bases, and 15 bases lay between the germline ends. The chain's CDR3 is CASSSGRQGMNTEAFF. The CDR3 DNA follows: TGTGCCAGCAGCTCGGGACGTCAGGGGATGAACACTGAAGCTTTCTTT.

CDR3 DNA sequence: TGTGCCATCAGTAAAAGCGGGATGTACGAGCAGTACTTC. Amino acids: CAISKSGMYEQYF. The rearrangement links TRBV10-3 to TRBJ2-7, with 7 bases matching TRBD2. The CDR3 totals 13 residues. The V gene's germline CDR1 is ENHRY and CDR2 SYGVKD. The junction had 5 bases not matched to a gene; V was cut back by 5 bases and J by 4 bases.

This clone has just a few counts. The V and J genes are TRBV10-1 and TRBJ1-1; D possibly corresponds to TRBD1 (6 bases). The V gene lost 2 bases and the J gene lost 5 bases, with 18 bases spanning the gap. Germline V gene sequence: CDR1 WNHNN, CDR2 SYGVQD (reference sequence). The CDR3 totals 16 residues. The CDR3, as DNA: TGCGCCAGCAGTGAGGACAGGTGGCAAGGGTGGACTGAAGCTTTCTTT. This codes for CASSEDRWQGWTEAFF.

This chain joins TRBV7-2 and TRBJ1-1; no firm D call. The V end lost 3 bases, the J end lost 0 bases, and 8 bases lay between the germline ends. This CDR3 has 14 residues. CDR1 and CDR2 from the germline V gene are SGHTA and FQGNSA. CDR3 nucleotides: TGTGCCAGCAGCTTTAACTTAATGAACACTGAAGCTTTCTTT. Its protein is CASSFNLMNTEAFF.

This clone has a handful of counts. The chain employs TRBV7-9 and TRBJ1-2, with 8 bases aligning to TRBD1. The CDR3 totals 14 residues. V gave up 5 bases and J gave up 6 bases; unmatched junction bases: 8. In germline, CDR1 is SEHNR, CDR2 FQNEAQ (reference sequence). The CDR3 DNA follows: TGTGCCAGCAGCCAAGCGGGACAGGCAGATGGCTACACCTTC. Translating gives CASSQAGQADGYTF.

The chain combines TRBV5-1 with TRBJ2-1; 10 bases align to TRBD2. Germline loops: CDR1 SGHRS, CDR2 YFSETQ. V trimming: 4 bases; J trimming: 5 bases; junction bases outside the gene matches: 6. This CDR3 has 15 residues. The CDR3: CASSTLLAGHNEQFF. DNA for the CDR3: TGCGCCAGCAGCACACTACTAGCGGGGCACAATGAGCAGTTCTTC.

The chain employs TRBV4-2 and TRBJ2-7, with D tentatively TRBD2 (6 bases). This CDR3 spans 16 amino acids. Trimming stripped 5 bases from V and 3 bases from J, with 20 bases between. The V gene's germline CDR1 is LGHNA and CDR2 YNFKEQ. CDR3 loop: CASSIPSAGNLYEQYF. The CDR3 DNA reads TGTGCCAGCAGCATTCCTAGTGCGGGGAATCTCTACGAGCAGTACTTC.

The CDR3 nucleotides are TGCAGTGCACAAACGATCAGCGAGCAGTACTTC. It yields the protein CSAQTISEQYF. The chain employs TRBV20-1 and TRBJ2-7; D not resolved. Germline V gene data show CDR1 as DFQATT and CDR2 as SNEGSKA (reference sequence). V dropped 6 bases and J dropped 6 bases, with 12 bases sitting between them. This CDR3 is built from 11 residues.

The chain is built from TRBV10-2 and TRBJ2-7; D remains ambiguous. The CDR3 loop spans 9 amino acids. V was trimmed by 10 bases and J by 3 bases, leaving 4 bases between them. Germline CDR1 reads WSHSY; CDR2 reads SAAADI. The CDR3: CATGYEQYF. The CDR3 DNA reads TGCGCCACGGGCTACGAGCAGTACTTC.

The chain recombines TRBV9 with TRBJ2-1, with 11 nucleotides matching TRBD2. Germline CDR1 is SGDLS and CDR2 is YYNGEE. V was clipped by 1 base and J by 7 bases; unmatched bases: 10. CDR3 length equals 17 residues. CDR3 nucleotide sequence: TGTGCCAGCAGCGTACCAATCTCCGGGACTAGCGGAAATGAGCAGTTCTTC. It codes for CASSVPISGTSGNEQFF. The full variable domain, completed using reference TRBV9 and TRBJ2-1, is DSGVTQTPKHLITATGQRVTLRCSPRSGDLSVYWYQQSLDQGLQFLIQYYNGEERAKGNILERFSAQQFPDLHSELNLSSLELGDSALYFCASSVPISGTSGNEQFFGPGTRLTVL.

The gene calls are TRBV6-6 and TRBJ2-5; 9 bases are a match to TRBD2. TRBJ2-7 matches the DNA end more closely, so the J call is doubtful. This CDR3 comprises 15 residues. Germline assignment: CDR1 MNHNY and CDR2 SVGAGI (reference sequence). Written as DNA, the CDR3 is TGTGCCAACCCCGAGCGGACTAGCGCCTCCTACGAGCAGTACTTC. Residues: CANPERTSASYEQYF.

The chain's CDR3 is CASSSGGSYEQYF. CDR3 in DNA: TGTGCCAGCAGCTCAGGAGGGAGCTACGAGCAGTACTTC. V gene TRBV9 combines with J gene TRBJ2-7, with D tentatively TRBD2 (6 bases). The V gene's germline CDR1 is SGDLS and CDR2 YYNGEE. V shed 4 bases and J shed 3 bases, with 11 bases lying between them. CDR3 size: 13 residues.

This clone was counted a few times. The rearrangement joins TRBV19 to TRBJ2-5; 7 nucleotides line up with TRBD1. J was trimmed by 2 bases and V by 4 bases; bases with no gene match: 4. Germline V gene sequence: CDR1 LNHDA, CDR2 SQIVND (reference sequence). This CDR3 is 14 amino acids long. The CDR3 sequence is CASSKGQIQETQYF. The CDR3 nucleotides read TGTGCCAGTAGTAAGGGACAGATACAAGAGACCCAGTACTTC.